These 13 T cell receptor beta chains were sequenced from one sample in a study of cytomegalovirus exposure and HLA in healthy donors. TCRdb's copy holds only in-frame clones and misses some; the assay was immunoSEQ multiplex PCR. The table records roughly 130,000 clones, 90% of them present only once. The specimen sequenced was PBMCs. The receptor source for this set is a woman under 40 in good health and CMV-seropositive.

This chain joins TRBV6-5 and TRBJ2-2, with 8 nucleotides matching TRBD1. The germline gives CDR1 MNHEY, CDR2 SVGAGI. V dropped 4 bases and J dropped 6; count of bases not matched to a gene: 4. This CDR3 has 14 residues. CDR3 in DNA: TGTGCCAGCAGTTCACAGGGGGAAGCCGGGGAGCTGTTTTTT. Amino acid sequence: CASSSQGEAGELFF.

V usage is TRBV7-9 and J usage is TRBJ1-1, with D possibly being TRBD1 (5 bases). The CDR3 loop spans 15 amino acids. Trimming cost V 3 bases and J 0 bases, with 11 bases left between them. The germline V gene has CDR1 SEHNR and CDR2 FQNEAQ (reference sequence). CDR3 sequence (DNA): TGTGCCAGCAGCTTTTACGGGGGGATGAACACTGAAGCTTTCTTT. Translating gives CASSFYGGMNTEAFF.

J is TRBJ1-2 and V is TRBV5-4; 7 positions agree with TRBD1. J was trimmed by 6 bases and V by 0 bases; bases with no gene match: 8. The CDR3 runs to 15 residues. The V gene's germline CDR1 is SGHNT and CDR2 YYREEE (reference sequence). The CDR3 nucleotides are TGTGCCAGCAGCTTGGTACAGGGGAAGTACCATGGCTACACCTTC. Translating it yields CASSLVQGKYHGYTF.

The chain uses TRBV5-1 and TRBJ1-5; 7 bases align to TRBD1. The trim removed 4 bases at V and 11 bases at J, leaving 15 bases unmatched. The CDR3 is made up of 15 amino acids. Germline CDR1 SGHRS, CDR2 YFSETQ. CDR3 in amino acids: CASSPGTVDPSAQHF. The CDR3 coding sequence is TGCGCCAGCAGCCCCGGGACAGTTGATCCATCAGCCCAGCATTTT.

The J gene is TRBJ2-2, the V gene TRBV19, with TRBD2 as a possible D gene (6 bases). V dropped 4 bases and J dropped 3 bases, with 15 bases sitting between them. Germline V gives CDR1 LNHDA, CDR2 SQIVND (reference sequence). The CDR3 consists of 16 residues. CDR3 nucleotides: TGTGCCAGTAGTAGGATCACAGGAGGGGACACCGGGGAGCTGTTTTTT. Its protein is CASSRITGGDTGELFF.

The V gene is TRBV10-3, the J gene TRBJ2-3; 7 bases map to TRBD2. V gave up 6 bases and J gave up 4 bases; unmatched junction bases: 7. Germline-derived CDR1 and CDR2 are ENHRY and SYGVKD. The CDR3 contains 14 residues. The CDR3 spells CAISSAGKADTQYF. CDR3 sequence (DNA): TGTGCCATCAGCTCAGCGGGGAAGGCAGATACGCAGTATTTT.

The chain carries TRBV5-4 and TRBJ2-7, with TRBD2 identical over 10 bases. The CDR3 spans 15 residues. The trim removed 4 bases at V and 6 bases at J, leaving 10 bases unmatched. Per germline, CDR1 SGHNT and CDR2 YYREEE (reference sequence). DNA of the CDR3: TGTGCCAGCAGCCCTAAACTAGCGGGACTTACCGAGCAGTACTTC. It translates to CASSPKLAGLTEQYF.

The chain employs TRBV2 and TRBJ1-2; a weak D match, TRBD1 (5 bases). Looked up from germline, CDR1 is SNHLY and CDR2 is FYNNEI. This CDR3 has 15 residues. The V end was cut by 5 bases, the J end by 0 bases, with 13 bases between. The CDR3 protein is CASSKQQVANYGYTF. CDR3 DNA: TGTGCCAGCAGTAAACAACAGGTTGCTAACTATGGCTACACCTTC.

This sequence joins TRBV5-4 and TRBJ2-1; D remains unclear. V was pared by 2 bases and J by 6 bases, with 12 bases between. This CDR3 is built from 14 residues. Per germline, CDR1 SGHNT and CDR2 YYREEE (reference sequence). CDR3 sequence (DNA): TGTGCCAGCAGCTTAATGAGAGAGTTCAATGAGCAGTTCTTC. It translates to CASSLMREFNEQFF. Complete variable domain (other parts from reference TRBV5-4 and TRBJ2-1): ETGVTQSPTHLIKTRGQQVTLRCSSQSGHNTVSWYQQALGQGPQFIFQYYREEENGRGNFPPRFSGLQFPNYSSELNVNALELDDSALYLCASSLMREFNEQFFGPGTRLTVL.

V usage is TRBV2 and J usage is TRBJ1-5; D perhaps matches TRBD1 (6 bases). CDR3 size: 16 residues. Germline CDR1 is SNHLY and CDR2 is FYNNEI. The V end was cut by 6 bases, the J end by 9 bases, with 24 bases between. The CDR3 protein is CASSDRSDSPEGPQHF. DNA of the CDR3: TGTGCCAGCAGCGACCGTTCGGACAGCCCAGAGGGGCCCCAGCATTTT.

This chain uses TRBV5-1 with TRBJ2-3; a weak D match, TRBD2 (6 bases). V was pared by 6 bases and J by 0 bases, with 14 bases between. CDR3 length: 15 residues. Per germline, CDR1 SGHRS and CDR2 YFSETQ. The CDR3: CASIPLGLSTDTQYF. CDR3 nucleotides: TGCGCCAGCATCCCCCTGGGACTCAGCACAGATACGCAGTATTTT. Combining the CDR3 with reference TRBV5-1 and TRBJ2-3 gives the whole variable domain KAGVTQTPRYLIKTRGQQVTLSCSPISGHRSVSWYQQTPGQGLQFLFEYFSETQRNKGNFPGRFSGRQFSNSRSEMNVSTLELGDSALYLCASIPLGLSTDTQYFGPGTRLTVL.

The CDR3 DNA is TGTGCCAGCTCCCCCCCGTTATCGGGGGGTCCCCAGCATTTT. Translation gives CASSPPLSGGPQHF. The chain links TRBV7-2 to TRBJ1-5; TRBD1 might be the D (5 bases). The CDR3 has 14 residues. Germline CDR1 SGHTA, CDR2 FQGNSA. V dropped 8 bases and J dropped 10 bases, with 21 bases sitting between them.

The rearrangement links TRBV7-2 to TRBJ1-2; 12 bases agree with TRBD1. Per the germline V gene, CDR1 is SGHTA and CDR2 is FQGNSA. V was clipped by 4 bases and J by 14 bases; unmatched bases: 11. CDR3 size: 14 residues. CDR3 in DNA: TGTGCCAGCAGCTCCCTCGGGACAGGGGGCGTCCCGACCTTC. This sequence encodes CASSSLGTGGVPTF.